This T cell receptor (beta chain) emerged from a study of blood T cell repertoires in COVID-19. Libraries were prepared by immunoSEQ multiplex PCR; TCRdb keeps only in-frame clonotypes and omits some of them. The sample includes 95,000 to 150,000 clones, 70% to 90% seen only once; the top ten take about 4.7%. Sequenced: peripheral blood. The clonotype was recovered from a man aged 35 to 55 with acute or convalescent COVID-19.

The CDR3 DNA is TGTGCCAGCAGCTTATCAGGGGAATTTAGTGGCTACACCTTC. As protein: CASSLSGEFSGYTF. This chain joins TRBV7-2 and TRBJ1-2, with D perhaps matching TRBD1 (6 bases). The germline V gene encodes CDR1 SGHTA and CDR2 FQGNSA. V was clipped by 2 bases and J by 7 bases, with 14 bases between them. This CDR3 spans 14 amino acids.